This T cell receptor (beta chain) originates from a study of cytomegalovirus exposure and HLA in healthy donors (TCRdb year 2017). With respect to the entire study: An earlier analysis of about 560 of the donors reported approximately 260 Gb of sequence data and some 110 million unique TCR beta sequences obtained from roughly 180 million T cells. An early release that covered approximately 600 HLA-typed donors contained around 330 gigabases of sequencing data and approximately 85 million unique TCR sequences. The study aimed to test whether cataloging public T cell receptors could reveal signatures of past pathogen exposure. The number of donors typed differed by locus, with about 629-640 for A, B, C, DRB1 and DQB1, 522 for DQA1, approximately 570 for DPA1, and 400 to 490 for DPB1. Donor age, sex, ethnicity and CMV serostatus were compiled together with the repertoire data. Rather than drawing on any new phenotypic data, the later analysis identified candidate immune exposures from TCR beta sequences and the way those sequences occurred across donors. Among about 400 genotyped donors of the cohort, an average of roughly 230,000 unique TCR beta nucleotide sequences was sequenced per donor, of which about 19% were non-productive. HLA typing covered class I and class II loci at four-digit resolution. The genetic ancestry cluster associated with self-reported Caucasian donors included over 80% of the approximately 430 genotyped donors. Five DR-DQ haplotypes were handled as single units for association and clustering because linkage in the cohort was strong. To study patterns of TCR occurrence, a later analysis re-analyzed previously published TCR beta repertoires from around 700 donors and added high-resolution HLA genotyping. Along with the roughly 700-subject first cohort, a separate validation cohort of 120 different subjects was used. In a later genetic analysis, genome-wide SNP genotypes for about three fifths of the 666 donors were used, and that subset was treated as a discovery cohort. All discovery cohort repertoires had been generated using a single sequencing platform. The study profiled the T cell repertoires of fewer than 850 subjects by immunosequencing and related them to cytomegalovirus serostatus. To predict cytomegalovirus infection status, the study brought together high-throughput TCR immunosequencing, statistical association of individual TCRs with disease status, and machine learning. In an earlier analysis of 500 to 650 of the donors, high-throughput TCR beta sequencing was used to judge whether each TCR beta V gene segment behaved as functional or pseudogenic.

V was cut back by 1 base and J by 0 bases, leaving a gap of 10 bases between them. The germline V gene encodes CDR1 SGHDN and CDR2 FVKESK. The CDR3 runs 15 residues from the cysteine to the phenylalanine. Only CDR3 DNA is held: 45 bases, read in frame from base 1. The cohort was made up of roughly 670 healthy bone marrow donors. At the time of sampling, every cohort member was nominally healthy, though immune exposures that went unrecorded were likely present. The donor was CMV seropositive and belonged to the group of about 290 seropositive cohort members. A peripheral blood sample was collected from each donor, and TCR beta sequencing was performed on peripheral blood mononuclear cells. Genomic DNA was extracted from the blood cell samples with the Qiagen DNeasy Blood Extraction Kit. Receptor amplification or capture employed the immunoSEQ multiplex PCR assay. For the multiplex PCR, a mixture combining 60 forward primers for TCR Vbeta segments and 13 reverse primers for TCR Jbeta segments was used. A multiplex PCR assay on genomic DNA amplified the CDR3 region of rearranged TCR beta genes. Amplified TCR beta libraries were sequenced as 87-base-pair reads on the Illumina HiSeq System. Per the source publication's procedure: A later analysis counted 65 million to 90 million unique TCR beta chains across the 550 to 800 repertoires, and 10 million to 12 million of these chains were shared by at least two donors. Raw reads were error-corrected and collapsed into unique sequences with a nearest-neighbor algorithm that merged closely related sequences to remove PCR and sequencing errors. To assign V, D and J gene segments, CDR3 sequences were aligned to IMGT reference sequences. For a sequence to be retained, a match of at least six nucleotides to both a V gene segment and a J gene segment was required. Rearrangements were called productive when the CDR3 lacked stop codons and stayed in frame with V and J; all others were non-productive. Following IMGT convention, CDR3 was defined as the stretch from the second conserved V-encoded cysteine to the conserved J-encoded phenylalanine. The earlier analysis of 587 of the donors excluded any sequence lacking an unambiguous match to a single V gene segment. In an earlier analysis of around 600 of the donors, V segments were called functional above 56.7% productive rearrangements and were called segregating when the between-donor standard deviation exceeded 5%. A statistical classification framework was developed to diagnose cytomegalovirus status using the catalog of TCR beta chain sequences. In a later analysis, V and J genes were assigned by comparing TCR nucleotide sequences against IMGT/GENE-DB human TR gene sequences. A later analysis assigned CDR3 sequences and most-parsimonious VDJ recombination scenarios with the TCRdist pipeline. In a later analysis, each TCR beta chain was defined by its CDR3 amino acid sequence together with its V-gene family, and reads lacking a unique V-gene family were excluded. To address suspected cross-contamination and a sequencing artifact, a later analysis removed approximately 590 highly shared, low-generation-probability nucleotide sequences. A later analysis calculated a clonal expansion index for each public chain from normalized within-repertoire ranks of inferred template counts. In a later analysis, generation probabilities were computed with a VDJ recombination model fitted to out-of-frame rearrangements, and the resulting probabilities were checked against IGoR. A later analysis scored TCR-TCR, TCR-HLA and TCR-CMV co-occurrence with hypergeometric tests, applying a repertoire-size bias correction to TCR pairs. A later analysis estimated false discovery rates by permuting HLA or CMV assignments 20 times. In a later analysis, co-occurring TCRs were grouped using DBSCAN, with TCRdist sequence similarity added in when clustering inside HLA-allele-positive subsets. Repertoires with fewer than 30,000 or more than 120,000 public chains, plus five repertoires with anomalous nucleotide sharing, were excluded from co-occurrence clustering. Held by TCRdb, this immuneACCESS table contains in-frame sequences only and omits some clones. Under half of the omission traces to an unresolved V gene where checked; the cause of the rest is unknown. V and J calls and clone size are copied from that table; D and trimming were computed from the DNA. For this sample there are about 64,000 clones; 65% to 70% appear just once. The ten largest make up 11% to 15% of the sample.

The paper's findings and limits, for the study overall: A later genetic analysis reported fewer N-insertions in productive TCRs among donors in an Asian-associated ancestry cluster than the roughly 640-donor mean. Broadly in line with IMGT annotations, most TCR beta V segments showed up in productive rearrangements about 87% or about 30% of the time in an earlier analysis of under 700 of the donors. The 87-base-pair reads could not distinguish some IMGT-functional V segments, including TRBV6-2 and TRBV6-3, so those segments were excluded. The classifier was reported to diagnose cytomegalovirus status with high specificity and sensitivity in both the original and validation cohorts. The presence/absence analyses assumed that sequencing depth was roughly uniform across donors, and that assumption may not be true. Only TCR beta chains were sequenced in this cohort, and the absence of alpha or paired-chain data limited detectable features. HLA typing was unavailable for some donors at each locus, so association tests used only the typed subset. An association between a missense DCLRE1C variant and V-gene and J-gene trimming of TCR beta chains was found in a later genetic analysis and replicated in an independent cohort. While some public TCRs were present in many individuals, most TCR sequences turned up only very rarely across donors. In a later analysis, some 17,000 TCR beta sequences were associated with specific HLA alleles at a false discovery rate of 0.05. In a later analysis, HLA-associated TCR beta chains showed more clonal expansion and lower generation probabilities than non-associated chains that were equally common. A few of the identified cytomegalovirus-associated TCR beta chains were confirmed in vitro to be specific for cytomegalovirus antigens. A cluster of highly shared sequence variants was judged likely to be a technical artifact of the sequencing pipeline. In a later analysis, most CMV-associated TCR beta chains were found to appear HLA-restricted, with HLA associations seemingly driven largely by CMV exposure. Strong co-occurrence of HLA alleles, especially DR and DQ, made assigning TCR associations to individual alleles difficult. According to the authors, the approach could potentially be generalized to other disease states and immunological phenotypes. Because counts were too low, approximately 15 rarely observed V segments, including chromosome 9 orphons, were excluded from the earlier analysis of roughly 580 of the donors. Correlated functional status among segregating V segments might reflect linkage disequilibrium, but an unknown experimental factor could not be ruled out. A further reported finding was that TCR beta sequences accurately predicted the HLA-A and HLA-B alleles for most subjects in the first cohort. The study listed 164 TCR beta chains as associated with cytomegalovirus. In a later analysis, several top co-occurrence clusters were reported to appear linked to parvovirus B19, influenza, CMV and Epstein-Barr virus. Immune exposure information for the cohort was limited to CMV serostatus. In a later analysis, the rate of TCR association differed among HLA loci, with DRB1 alleles having the most associated TCRs and HLA-C alleles having the fewest.

Note on this clone: No cognate antigen has been identified for it. Qualities for individual bases were not recorded, and no much larger clone is one base off.

The V and J segments used are TRBV14 and TRBJ2-7; there is no confident call for the D gene. Input material: PBMCs. This TCR came from a male donor in good health and CMV-seropositive. The CDR3 loop reads CASSQASGSSYEQYF. The DNA sequence is TGTGCCAGCAGCCAAGCTAGTGGAAGCTCCTACGAGCAGTACTTC.